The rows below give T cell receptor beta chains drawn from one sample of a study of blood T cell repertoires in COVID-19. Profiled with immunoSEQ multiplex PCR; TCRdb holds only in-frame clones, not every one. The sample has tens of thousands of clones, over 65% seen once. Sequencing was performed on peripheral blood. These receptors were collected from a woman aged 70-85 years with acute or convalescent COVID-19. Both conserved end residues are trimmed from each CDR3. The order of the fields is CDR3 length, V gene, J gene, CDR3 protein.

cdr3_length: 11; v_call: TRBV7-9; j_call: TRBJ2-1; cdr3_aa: ASSNQRDGEQF
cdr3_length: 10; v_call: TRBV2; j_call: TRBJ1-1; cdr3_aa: ASPKMNTEAF
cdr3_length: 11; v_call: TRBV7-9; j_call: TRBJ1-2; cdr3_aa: ASSSTAYSGYT
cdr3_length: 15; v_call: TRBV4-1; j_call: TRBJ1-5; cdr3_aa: ASSPQSLQGGSEPQH
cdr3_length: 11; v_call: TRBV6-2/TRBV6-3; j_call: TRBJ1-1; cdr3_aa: ASSADRGTEAF
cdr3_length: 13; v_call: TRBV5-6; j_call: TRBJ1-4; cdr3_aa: ASSDRDSTNEKLF
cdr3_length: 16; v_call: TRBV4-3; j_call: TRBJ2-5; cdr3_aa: ASSEAWKGLAGVETQY
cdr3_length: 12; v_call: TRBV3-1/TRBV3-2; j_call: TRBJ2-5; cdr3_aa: ASSQDNSQETQY
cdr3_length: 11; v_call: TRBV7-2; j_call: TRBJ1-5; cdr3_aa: ASSLVGDQPQH
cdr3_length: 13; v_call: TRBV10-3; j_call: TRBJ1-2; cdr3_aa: AISGDRVGNYGYT
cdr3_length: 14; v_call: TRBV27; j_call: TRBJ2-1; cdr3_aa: ASSSIPSGVYNEQF
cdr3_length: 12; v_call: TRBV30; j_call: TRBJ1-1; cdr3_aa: AWSAGAWNTEAF
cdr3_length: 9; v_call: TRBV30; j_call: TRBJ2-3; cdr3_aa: AWSSSGIMY
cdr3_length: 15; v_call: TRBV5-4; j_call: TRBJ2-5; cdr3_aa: ASIRILATRGEETQY
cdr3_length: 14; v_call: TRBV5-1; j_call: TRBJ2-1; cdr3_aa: ASSLGSGGGPTEQF
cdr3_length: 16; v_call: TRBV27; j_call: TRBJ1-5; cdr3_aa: ASSSTGTGPGTTKPQH
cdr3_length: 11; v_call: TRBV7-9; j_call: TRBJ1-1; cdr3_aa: ASSFNRNTEAF
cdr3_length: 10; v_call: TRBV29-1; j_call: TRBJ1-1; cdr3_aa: SVAYRGAEAF
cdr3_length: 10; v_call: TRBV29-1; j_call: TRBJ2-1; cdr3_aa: SVATGGNEQF
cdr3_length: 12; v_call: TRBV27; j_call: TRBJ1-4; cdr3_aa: ASAGTASNEKLF
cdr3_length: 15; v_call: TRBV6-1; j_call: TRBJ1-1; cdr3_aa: ASSEIWGRGSATEAF
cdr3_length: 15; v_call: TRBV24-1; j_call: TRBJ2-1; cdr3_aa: ATSDVSRQGINNEQF
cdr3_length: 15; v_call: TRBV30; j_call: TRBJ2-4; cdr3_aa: AWSRLAGVGSKNIQY
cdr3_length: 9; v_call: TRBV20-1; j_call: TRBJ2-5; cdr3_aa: SANSQEIQY
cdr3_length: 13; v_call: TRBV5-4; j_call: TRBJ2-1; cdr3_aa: ASSQRDRGRDEQF
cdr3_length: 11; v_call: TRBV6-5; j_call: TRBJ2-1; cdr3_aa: ASSYRREGEQF
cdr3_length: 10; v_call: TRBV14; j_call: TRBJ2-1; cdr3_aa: ASSRGVAEQF
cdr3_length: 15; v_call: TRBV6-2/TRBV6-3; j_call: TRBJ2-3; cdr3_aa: ASSYYPETGTADTQY
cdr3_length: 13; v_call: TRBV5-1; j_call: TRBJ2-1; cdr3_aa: ASSFSGEGGNEQF
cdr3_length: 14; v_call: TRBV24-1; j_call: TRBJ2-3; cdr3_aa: ATSDDRGMGTDTQY
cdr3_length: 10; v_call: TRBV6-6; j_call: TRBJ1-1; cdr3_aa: ASSYTGTEAF
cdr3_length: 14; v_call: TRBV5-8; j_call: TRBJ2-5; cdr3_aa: ASSPGSGNDQETQY